The 13 T cell receptor beta chains below all came from one sample that was sequenced in a study of cytomegalovirus exposure and HLA in healthy donors. 60 Vbeta and 13 Jbeta primers were used in PCR. Libraries were prepared by immunoSEQ multiplex PCR; TCRdb keeps only in-frame clonotypes and omits some of them. Seen here are more than 110,000 clones, under 80% observed once, and the top ten hold roughly 10%. The source material was PBMCs. These receptors were collected from a woman aged 50 to 60 in good health and CMV-seropositive.

This clone was counted a few times. V usage is TRBV6-6 and J usage is TRBJ1-4; no definite D call. Germline CDR1 MNHNY, CDR2 SVGAGI (reference sequence). This CDR3 contains 13 residues. V was pared by 0 bases and J by 14 bases, with 13 bases between. CDR3 sequence reads: CASSYSGGLNLFF. CDR3 nucleotides: TGTGCCAGCAGTTACTCAGGTGGACTGAACCTGTTTTTT.

The rearrangement uses TRBV6-5 and TRBJ1-1; TRBD1 matches 7 bases. The CDR3 is made up of 12 amino acids. Germline V gene data show CDR1 as MNHEY and CDR2 as SVGAGI. Unmatched junction bases numbered 5, after V lost 7 bases and J lost 6 bases. In DNA, the CDR3 is TGTGCCAGCAATGACAGGGAAGCTGAAGCTTTCTTT. It is translated as CASNDREAEAFF.

The chain combines TRBV7-9 with TRBJ2-2; D gene ambiguous. V dropped 5 bases and J dropped 0 bases, with 13 bases sitting between them. The CDR3 totals 16 residues. Germline CDR1 reads SEHNR; CDR2 reads FQNEAQ (reference sequence). This chain's CDR3 is CASSATTNPNTGELFF. For the CDR3, the DNA is TGTGCCAGCAGCGCTACCACTAATCCGAACACCGGGGAGCTGTTTTTT.

This clone was seen a few times. The CDR3 is CATPGVYYGYTF. CDR3 nucleotide sequence: TGTGCCACCCCCGGGGTCTACTATGGCTACACCTTC. The chain has TRBV6-1 and TRBJ1-2; D gene ambiguous. CDR1 is MNHNS and CDR2 is SASEGT in the germline V gene. With 10 bases removed from V and 3 bases from J, the gap between germline ends came to 12 bases. The CDR3 is 12 amino acids.

This clone was recorded once. The chain couples TRBV6-5 to TRBJ2-7; possibly TRBD1 for D (7 bases). In germline, CDR1 is MNHEY, CDR2 SVGAGI. The CDR3 runs 14 residues. V was cut by 6 bases and J by 2 bases, with 14 bases left in between. The CDR3 nucleotides read TGTGCCAGCAGACCCGCCAGGGGGGCCTACGAGCAGTACTTC. Residues: CASRPARGAYEQYF.

The table lists this clone with a count of one. The rearrangement links TRBV5-6 to TRBJ2-3, with TRBD2 matching 7 bases. After removal of 2 bases from V and 4 bases from J, the junction contained 7 bases not matched to a gene. CDR3 length: 15 residues. Germline loops: CDR1 SGHDT, CDR2 YYEEEE. CDR3 sequence reads: CASSFLGLEADTQYF. DNA for the CDR3: TGTGCCAGCAGCTTTCTTGGACTAGAGGCAGATACGCAGTATTTT.

This clone was picked up one time. The chain recombines TRBV6-1 with TRBJ2-1, with no clear D. Germline values: CDR1 MNHNS, CDR2 SASEGT. The CDR3 is made up of 14 amino acids. The V gene lost 8 bases and the J gene lost 0 bases, with 11 bases spanning the gap. CDR3 protein: CASVLFSSYNEQFF. CDR3 in DNA: TGTGCCAGCGTCCTGTTCAGCTCCTACAATGAGCAGTTCTTC.

This clone has only one observation. This chain links TRBV9 with TRBJ2-1, with 10 positions matching TRBD2. J gave up 10 bases and V 0 bases, and 7 bases lay outside the gene matches. The CDR3 extends over 15 amino acids. Germline CDR1 reads SGDLS; CDR2 reads YYNGEE. The CDR3 region is CASSVDLAGVREQFF. The CDR3 DNA is TGTGCCAGCAGCGTAGACCTAGCGGGGGTACGAGAGCAGTTCTTC.

The J gene is TRBJ2-2, the V gene TRBV30, with D possibly matching TRBD2 (5 bases). CDR1 is GTSNPN, CDR2 SVGIG, per germline (reference sequence). The ends were cut back, 0 bases at V and 4 bases at J, with 21 bases in the middle. The CDR3 sequence is 18 residues long. CDR3 sequence: CAWSVRAEGQRSTGELFF. Here the CDR3 DNA reads TGTGCCTGGAGTGTACGGGCTGAAGGTCAGCGGAGCACCGGGGAGCTGTTTTTT.

V gene TRBV28 combines with J gene TRBJ1-5, with D maybe TRBD1 (5 bases). Trimming cost V 2 bases and J 2 bases, with 19 bases left between them. Germline lookup yields CDR1 MDHEN and CDR2 SYDVKM. This CDR3 has 18 residues. CDR3 in amino acids: CASSLGRVAPYRNQPQHF. CDR3 sequence (DNA): TGTGCCAGCAGTTTAGGCAGGGTAGCCCCTTATCGCAATCAGCCCCAGCATTTT.

The V and J genes are TRBV28 and TRBJ2-3; TRBD2 agrees at 9 bases. Germline loops: CDR1 MDHEN, CDR2 SYDVKM. The J segment lost 1 base and the V segment lost 5 bases, leaving 7 bases of the junction unmatched. The CDR3 has 16 amino acids. The CDR3: CASSPSGGGGTDTQYF. In DNA form, the CDR3 reads TGTGCCAGCAGTCCATCGGGCGGGGGGGGCACAGATACGCAGTATTTT.

The V and J genes are TRBV30 and TRBJ2-3; 13 nucleotides line up with TRBD2. The trim removed 3 bases at V and 4 bases at J, leaving 4 bases unmatched. Germline CDR1 reads GTSNPN; CDR2 reads SVGIG (reference sequence). CDR3 size: 15 residues. This CDR3 is CAWRLAGGSADTQYF. The CDR3, as DNA: TGTGCCTGGAGACTAGCGGGGGGGTCGGCAGATACGCAGTATTTT. Full variable domain (missing parts from reference TRBV30 and TRBJ2-3): SQTIHQWPATLVQPVGSPLSLECTVEGTSNPNLYWYRQAAGRGLQLLFYSVGIGQISSEVPQNLSASRPQDRQFILSSKKLLLSDSGFYLCAWRLAGGSADTQYFGPGTRLTVL.

The V and J genes are TRBV28 and TRBJ1-6; D perhaps matches TRBD1 (5 bases). Germline CDR1 MDHEN, CDR2 SYDVKM. Trimming took 6 bases from V and 8 from J, leaving 17 bases between them. This CDR3 region has 15 residues. DNA of the CDR3: TGTGCCAGCAGCCCCAACCCCGGGGGGTATTCACCCCTCCACTTT. It translates to CASSPNPGGYSPLHF.